This is a list of T cell receptor beta chains from one sample in a study of CD8 T cells in Susac syndrome. TCRdb independently ran MiXCR on the immunoSEQ multiplex PCR reads; one entry per CDR3 protein. This sample has about 190,000 distinct CDR3 sequences; around 93% occur once, and the top ten carry around 0.1%. Sequencing used CD4+ T cells from PBMCs. The receptors stem from a human donor in good health. Both conserved end residues are part of each CDR3. Fields, in order: J gene, V gene, D gene, CDR3 protein. A D gene is named only where the DNA matches it firmly.

>TRBJ1-5|TRBV19|TRBD1
CASSHQGGNQPQHF
>TRBJ1-3|TRBV9|.
CASSLYRGGNTIYF
>TRBJ2-5|TRBV20-1|TRBD2
CSASGGTKETQYF
>TRBJ1-5|TRBV3-1|TRBD1
CASSQETGAGQPQHF
>TRBJ1-6|TRBV7-2|TRBD1
CASSSDRASNSPLHF
>TRBJ1-6|TRBV28|.
CASSQGWGLRTPGHSPLHF
>TRBJ1-2|TRBV6-5|.
CASSRAKGEGYTF
>TRBJ2-1|TRBV20-1|.
CSASTSNYNEQFF
>TRBJ2-1|TRBV4-1|TRBD2
CASSRVAGGTYNEQFF
>TRBJ1-4|TRBV25-1|.
CASSGLRTRGEKLFF
>TRBJ1-2|TRBV7-2|.
CASSPLRGRGYTF
>TRBJ1-3|TRBV3-1|.
CASSQGVPSGNTIYF
>TRBJ2-6|TRBV7-9|.
CAPLGGNFTGANVLTF
>TRBJ1-1|TRBV11-2|.
CASRLAGFRTEAFF
>TRBJ2-5|TRBV7-2|.
CASSSNSETQYF
>TRBJ1-5|TRBV15|.
CATSRDIWVEGNQPQHF
>TRBJ2-2|TRBV28|TRBD2
CASTAGGNTGELFF
>TRBJ2-6|TRBV7-2|.
CASSLRGHSGANVLTF
>TRBJ2-3|TRBV18|.
CASSPPSKDTQYF
>TRBJ1-1|TRBV19|.
CASLGPMNTEAFF
>TRBJ2-5|TRBV29-1|TRBD2
CHAIGGAGETQYF
>TRBJ1-6|TRBV15|.
CATSRKTGGNSPLHF
>TRBJ1-1|TRBV13|TRBD1
CASSSDWDRENTEAFF
>TRBJ2-4|TRBV29-1|.
CSVGVGVAKNIQYF
>TRBJ2-2|TRBV2|.
CASRKVTGELFF
>TRBJ2-4|TRBV30|TRBD2
CAWSGGAKNIQYF
>TRBJ2-1|TRBV9|.
CASSIRGEQFF
>TRBJ1-3|TRBV6-5|.
CASSYGSQGTIYF
>TRBJ2-5|TRBV6-5|TRBD2
CASSLSGPQETQYF
>TRBJ1-2|TRBV18|.
CASSPAGPGGYGYTF
>TRBJ1-3|TRBV29-1|TRBD1
CSVETGSGNTIYF
>TRBJ2-3|TRBV7-2|.
CASSLATGGADTQYF
>TRBJ2-5|TRBV7-2|.
CASSPRTFQETQYF
>TRBJ1-4|TRBV19|.
CASRVGRGSPNEKLFF
>TRBJ1-1|TRBV2|.
CASSTGGIKEAFF
>TRBJ2-6|TRBV5-1|.
CASSQTRSPSGANVLTF
>TRBJ1-2|TRBV28|.
CASSLASYYGYTF
>TRBJ1-2|TRBV12-3/TRBV12-4|.
CASSSRGSHYGYTF
>TRBJ2-1|TRBV12-3/TRBV12-4|TRBD1
CASSGTGPYNEQFF
>TRBJ2-1|TRBV29-1|.
CSVAGGKILDEQFF
>TRBJ1-5|TRBV4-2|.
CASSTQGDYSNQPQHF
>TRBJ1-2|TRBV18|.
CASSPAGDKGYTF
>TRBJ2-1|TRBV20-1|.
CSASPPSSYNEQFF
>TRBJ2-5|TRBV2|.
CASSDIGLQETQYF
>TRBJ2-1|TRBV15|.
CATSRKTAYNEQFF
>TRBJ2-5|TRBV9|.
CASSVDSASAETQYF
>TRBJ1-2|TRBV14|.
CASSQEATVGGYTF
>TRBJ2-1|TRBV4-2|TRBD1
CASSQDGDRGMGNEQFF
>TRBJ1-1|TRBV20-1|.
CSARDPPEAFF
>TRBJ1-2|TRBV4-1|.
CASSQGTWGGYTF
>TRBJ2-4|TRBV15|TRBD2
CATSSSGGAPSRNIQYF
>TRBJ1-5|TRBV2|.
CASSFIIGNQPQHF
>TRBJ2-1|TRBV11-1|TRBD1
CASTTGPLQGALSLGGEQFF
>TRBJ2-4|TRBV9|.
CASSVDTLAKNIQYF
>TRBJ2-1|TRBV6-5|.
CASRPPGRGQQFF
>TRBJ2-3|TRBV2|.
CASTVSSGVTQYF
>TRBJ2-2|TRBV6-6|.
CASGVGNTGELFF
>TRBJ1-4|TRBV15|.
CATSRDSGVPEKLFF
>TRBJ2-1|TRBV15|.
CATSLRAGPNEQFF
>TRBJ2-7|TRBV6-6|.
CASSLEGTSATRQYF